What follows are 3 T cell receptor beta chains derived from one specimen sequenced in a study of OX40 agonist ivuxolimab in advanced cancers. Profiled with immunoSEQ multiplex PCR; TCRdb holds only in-frame clones, not every one. The sample shows roughly 90,000 clones, 75% to 95% of them seen only once. Sequencing was performed on CD4+ or CD8+ T cells sorted from blood, taken in a trial of the OX40 agonist ivuxolimab. The origin of the receptors is an adult with an advanced solid tumor such as melanoma, head and neck, liver or kidney cancer.

The chain has TRBV9 and TRBJ2-3; either TRBD1 or TRBD2 may fit D (5 bases each). CDR3 length: 15 residues. The ends were cut back, 3 bases at V and 2 bases at J, with 13 bases in the middle. Germline V gives CDR1 SGDLS, CDR2 YYNGEE. CDR3 in amino acids: CASSAGDLSTDTQYF. The CDR3 DNA reads TGTGCCAGCAGCGCTGGGGACCTTTCCACAGATACGCAGTATTTT.

The V call is TRBV13, the J call TRBJ1-3, with a possible D match to TRBD1 (5 bases). The CDR3 totals 14 residues. The V end was cut by 5 bases, the J end by 3 bases, with 11 bases between. In germline, CDR1 is PRHDT, CDR2 FYEKMQ (reference sequence). CDR3 in DNA: TGTGCCAGCAGCCGGGGGAGCGGTGGAAACACCATATATTTT. As protein: CASSRGSGGNTIYF.

The chain has TRBV29-1 and TRBJ1-1; D call uncertain. V was cut by 7 bases and J by 3 bases, with 6 bases left in between. Germline V CDR1 and CDR2: SQVTM, ANQGSEA. The CDR3 totals 10 residues. The CDR3: CSGRDTEAFF. The DNA for the CDR3 is TGCAGCGGCCGGGACACTGAAGCTTTCTTT.